The 8 T cell receptor beta chains reported below all come from one sample, sequenced in a study of blood T cell repertoires in COVID-19. Sequencing used immunoSEQ multiplex PCR; TCRdb keeps in-frame clones, though not all of them. The data show about 240,000 clones, over 65% seen once. The sequencing input was peripheral blood. These receptors came from a woman older than 75 with acute or convalescent COVID-19.

The chain carries TRBV6-9 and TRBJ2-1; 9 bases agree with TRBD2. Trimming at V came to 4 bases and at J to 9 bases, leaving 22 bases not matched to a gene. The length of the CDR3 is 19 residues. The V gene's germline CDR1 is MNHGY and CDR2 SVAAGI. The CDR3 region has the DNA TGTGCCAGCAGTTTTGTTTCGAATATTGGCGGGACTAGCTGGAGTGAGCAGTTCTTC. Its translation: CASSFVSNIGGTSWSEQFF.

The rearrangement joins TRBV5-4 to TRBJ2-5; 10 bases match TRBD1. The germline gives CDR1 SGHNT, CDR2 YYREEE (reference sequence). With V trimmed by 3 bases and J by 3 bases, 2 bases remained unmatched. The CDR3 runs to 14 residues. The CDR3 nucleotides read TGTGCCAGCAGCTCGGGACAGGGGAAAGAGACCCAGTACTTC. It specifies CASSSGQGKETQYF.

The chain recombines TRBV7-9 with TRBJ2-1; D remains unclear. V shed 4 bases and J shed 3 bases, with 13 bases lying between them. CDR3 length: 15 amino acids. CDR1 SEHNR and CDR2 FQNEAQ come from the germline V gene (reference sequence). The CDR3 DNA follows: TGTGCCAGCAGCTCGCCTGGGCAAGGCTACAATGAGCAGTTCTTC. Protein sequence: CASSSPGQGYNEQFF.

The chain employs TRBV2 and TRBJ2-7; 7 positions match TRBD1. The CDR3 length is 14 residues. Germline V lookup: CDR1 SNHLY, CDR2 FYNNEI. The J segment lost 2 bases and the V segment lost 7 bases, leaving 8 bases of the junction unmatched. The chain's CDR3 is CASTYRQGTYEQYF. In DNA, the CDR3 is TGTGCCAGCACCTACCGACAGGGCACCTACGAGCAGTACTTC.

The genes are TRBV2 and TRBJ1-2; 8 bases are shared with TRBD1. Losses at the gene ends were 3 bases for V and 4 bases for J; bases not matched to a gene: 1. Germline lookup yields CDR1 SNHLY and CDR2 FYNNEI. This CDR3 spans 13 amino acids. This CDR3 is CASSETGAYGYTF. The DNA for the CDR3 is TGTGCCAGCAGTGAGACAGGGGCCTATGGCTACACCTTC.

V is TRBV5-4 and J is TRBJ1-1, with 8 bases identical to TRBD1. Looked up from germline, CDR1 is SGHNT and CDR2 is YYREEE (reference sequence). V shed 3 bases and J 5 bases; nucleotides not matched to a gene: 6. The CDR3 is made up of 14 amino acids. This CDR3 is CASSSRGQGTEAFF. CDR3 nucleotides: TGTGCCAGCAGCTCCAGAGGACAGGGAACTGAAGCTTTCTTT. Looking up the rest from reference TRBV5-4 and TRBJ1-1 gives the full variable domain: ETGVTQSPTHLIKTRGQQVTLRCSSQSGHNTVSWYQQALGQGPQFIFQYYREEENGRGNFPPRFSGLQFPNYSSELNVNALELDDSALYLCASSSRGQGTEAFFGQGTRLTVV.

The J gene is TRBJ2-3, the V gene TRBV2; D gene unclear. The CDR3 has 13 residues. Germline assignment: CDR1 SNHLY and CDR2 FYNNEI. V shed 2 bases and J shed 2 bases, with 5 bases lying between them. As DNA, the CDR3 is TGTGCCAGCAGTGAACCGTTCACAGATACGCAGTATTTT. It yields the protein CASSEPFTDTQYF.

This clone has just a few counts. The rearrangement joins TRBV5-4 to TRBJ1-1; D call uncertain. The V and J ends lost 0 bases and 0 bases respectively, with 9 bases between them. CDR1 is SGHNT, CDR2 YYREEE, per germline (reference sequence). The length of the CDR3 is 15 residues. The CDR3 spells CASSLAEHMNTEAFF. The CDR3 DNA reads as TGTGCCAGCAGCTTGGCCGAACACATGAACACTGAAGCTTTCTTT.